A single sample is the source of the 2 T cell receptor beta chains below, sequenced in a study of OX40 agonist ivuxolimab in advanced cancers. The repertoire was sequenced with immunoSEQ multiplex PCR; TCRdb's copy has only in-frame clones and lacks some. This table holds tens of thousands of clones, 70% to 85% found once. Specimen: CD4+ or CD8+ T cells sorted from blood, collected in a trial of the OX40 agonist ivuxolimab. The source of these receptors is an adult with an advanced solid tumor such as melanoma, head and neck, liver or kidney cancer.

The chain links TRBV10-3 to TRBJ2-5, with 7 bases identical to TRBD1. In germline, CDR1 is ENHRY, CDR2 SYGVKD. The ends lost 5 bases at V and 4 bases at J; junction bases unmatched: 10. The CDR3 extends over 15 amino acids. CDR3 bases: TGTGCCATCAGTTCCGGGACAGCTGGATTAGAGACCCAGTACTTC. Residues: CAISSGTAGLETQYF.

The J gene is TRBJ2-7, the V gene TRBV5-1; D not resolved. Germline V lookup: CDR1 SGHRS, CDR2 YFSETQ. V shed 0 bases and J shed 4 bases, with 17 bases lying between them. CDR3 size: 16 residues. CDR3 nucleotide sequence: TGCGCCAGCAGCTTGGCTGTAGGGAACCCTCTGTACGAGCAGTACTTC. It specifies CASSLAVGNPLYEQYF.